One sample yielded the 15 T cell receptor beta chains listed below, sequenced in a study of T-cell reconstitution after alpha-beta-depleted transplantation in children. TCRbeta library preparation incorporated unique molecular identifiers. TCRdb fed the PCR reads into MiXCR, producing one record per CDR3 protein. The sample has almost 600,000 distinct CDR3 sequences, 25% to 30% seen once; the top ten hold 30% to 45%. Sequenced here: PBMCs, sampled before TCRalphabeta/CD19-depleted stem cell transplant. All receptors derive from a boy in the first two years of life with Wiskott-Aldrich syndrome, due to receive a stem cell transplant.

The V gene is TRBV5-1, the J gene TRBJ2-7; tentative D call: TRBD1 (6 bases). Trimming left V 3 bases short and J 5 bases short, with 15 bases between. This CDR3 region has 14 residues. The germline V gene has CDR1 SGHRS and CDR2 YFSETQ. The CDR3, as DNA: TGCGCCAGCAGCTCCGTACAGGGTTCTGACGAGCAGTACTTC. Its protein is CASSSVQGSDEQYF.

The J gene is TRBJ2-7, the V gene TRBV4-1, with TRBD1 as a possible D gene (6 bases). Germline CDR1 and CDR2: MGHRA and YSYEKL. The CDR3 is 15 residues long. V lost 4 bases and J lost 2, with 15 bases in between. CDR3 sequence (DNA): TGCGCCAGCAGCCTTAGACAGGTCCAAACCTACGAGCAGTACTTC. Translated, it gives CASSLRQVQTYEQYF.

This clonotype has more than one count but fewer than ten. This chain uses TRBV5-1 with TRBJ2-3; 11 nucleotides align to TRBD2. Trimming cost V 0 bases and J 2 bases; bases outside gene matches: 11. From germline, CDR1 is SGHRS and CDR2 YFSETQ. CDR3 size: 19 residues. The CDR3 region is CASSLVASGRNTYTDTQYF. The CDR3 nucleotides read TGCGCCAGCAGCTTGGTAGCTAGCGGGAGGAATACTTACACAGATACGCAGTATTTT.

The chain recombines TRBV29-1 with TRBJ1-2, with TRBD1 matching 12 bases. V was pared by 6 bases and J by 5 bases, with 7 bases of the junction left unmatched. The CDR3 covers 14 residues. Germline V CDR1 and CDR2: SQVTM, ANQGSEA. DNA of the CDR3: TGCAGCGTGGGGGGACAGGGGGCGCAGTATGGCTACACCTTC. Amino acids: CSVGGQGAQYGYTF.

This rearrangement joins TRBV6-5 to TRBJ2-5, with D unclear. Between the trimmed V and J ends, which lost 0 bases and 5 bases, there was a span of 10 bases. Germline-derived CDR1 and CDR2 are MNHEY and SVGAGI. This CDR3 spans 14 amino acids. The CDR3 sequence: CASSYSNLRETQYF. CDR3 nucleotides: TGTGCCAGCAGTTACTCGAATCTTAGGGAGACCCAGTACTTC.

The chain couples TRBV20-1 to TRBJ2-3; 7 nucleotides match TRBD1. The CDR3 spans 15 residues. V lost 4 bases, J lost 0 bases, and 7 bases stayed unmatched. The V gene's germline CDR1 is DFQATT and CDR2 SNEGSKA (reference sequence). The CDR3 sequence is CSANGQDLSTDTQYF. The CDR3 DNA reads TGCAGTGCTAATGGACAGGACCTTAGCACAGATACGCAGTATTTT.

This clonotype was counted a single time. The genes are TRBV25-1 and TRBJ2-1, with 8 nucleotides matching TRBD2. The germline gives CDR1 MGHDK, CDR2 SYGVNS. Trimming at V came to 1 base and at J to 5 bases, leaving 1 base not matched to a gene. This CDR3 is built from 14 residues. The CDR3 spells CASSESGGDNEQFF. The DNA of the CDR3 is TGTGCCAGCAGTGAATCGGGGGGGGACAATGAGCAGTTCTTC. Complete variable domain (other parts from reference TRBV25-1 and TRBJ2-1): EADIYQTPRYLVIGTGKKITLECSQTMGHDKMYWYQQDPGMELHLIHYSYGVNSTEKGDLSSESTVSRIRTEHFPLTLESARPSHTSQYLCASSESGGDNEQFFGPGTRLTVL.

This clonotype was counted between two and nine times. The chain carries TRBV20-1 and TRBJ2-3; TRBD1 matches at 9 bases. Germline V gene sequence: CDR1 DFQATT, CDR2 SNEGSKA (reference sequence). Unmatched junction bases numbered 7, after V lost 3 bases and J lost 6 bases. CDR3 length: 14 amino acids. The CDR3 DNA sequence: TGCAGTGCTAGTGCCGGGACAGGGACGGATACGCAGTATTTT. This encodes CSASAGTGTDTQYF.

The chain links TRBV6-5 to TRBJ2-5, with TRBD1 matching 7 bases. The V and J ends lost 3 bases and 12 bases, in that order; junction bases with no gene match: 4. The CDR3 extends over 11 amino acids. Germline V gene data show CDR1 as MNHEY and CDR2 as SVGAGI. CDR3 amino acids: CASSYLGQKYF. The CDR3 DNA reads as TGTGCCAGCAGTTATTTGGGACAGAAGTACTTC.

CDR3 protein: CASSLGTSGRAVPFF. The CDR3 DNA sequence: TGCGCCAGCAGCTTGGGGACTAGCGGGAGGGCCGTCCCGTTCTTC. The chain uses TRBV5-1 and TRBJ2-1; 15 nucleotides line up with TRBD2. Germline loops: CDR1 SGHRS, CDR2 YFSETQ. V gave up 0 bases and J gave up 15 bases; unmatched junction bases: 7. This CDR3 comprises 15 residues.

The CDR3 coding sequence is TGCGCCAGCAGCGCTGGGACAGTGAGAAAACAAGAGACCCAGTACTTC. It encodes CASSAGTVRKQETQYF. The chain links TRBV5-1 to TRBJ2-5, with 7 bases that match TRBD1. Per the germline V gene, CDR1 is SGHRS and CDR2 is YFSETQ. The V segment lost 4 bases and the J segment 2 bases; nucleotides outside the gene matches: 11. This CDR3 region has 16 residues.

V is TRBV18 and J is TRBJ2-1; the D is unclear. This CDR3 comprises 17 residues. V lost 1 base to trimming and J lost 0 bases, with 13 bases between them. Germline CDR1 KGHSH, CDR2 LQKENI. In DNA, the CDR3 is TGTGCCAGCTCACCACGGGCTAGTCGGAGCTCCTACAATGAGCAGTTCTTC. This gives the protein CASSPRASRSSYNEQFF.

V and J are TRBV5-1 and TRBJ2-1; 10 bases fit TRBD2. The CDR3 runs to 16 residues. The germline V gene has CDR1 SGHRS and CDR2 YFSETQ. The V and J ends lost 0 bases and 5 bases, in that order; junction bases with no gene match: 5. The CDR3 protein is CASSLVSSGGNNEQFF. The CDR3 coding sequence is TGCGCCAGCAGCTTGGTGTCTAGCGGGGGCAACAATGAGCAGTTCTTC.

This clonotype was observed many times. This chain joins TRBV2 and TRBJ2-7; D is ambiguous. V was trimmed by 6 bases and J by 2 bases, leaving 5 bases between them. The CDR3 consists of 11 residues. Per the germline V gene, CDR1 is SNHLY and CDR2 is FYNNEI. The CDR3 sequence is CASRGAYEQYF. In DNA form, the CDR3 reads TGTGCCAGCAGGGGCGCCTACGAGCAGTACTTC.

This chain links TRBV11-2 with TRBJ1-1; D perhaps matches TRBD1 (5 bases). Germline CDR1 reads SGHAT; CDR2 reads FQNNGV. This CDR3 has 13 amino acids. V gave up 0 bases and J gave up 9 bases, with 11 bases separating them. CDR3 protein: CASSLDGAGKAFF. The CDR3 DNA reads TGTGCCAGCAGCTTAGATGGGGCAGGGAAAGCTTTCTTT.